What follows is one TCR beta chain and its context. What it binds is unknown. From germline, CDR1 is LNHNV and CDR2 YYDKDF (reference sequence). The ends were cut back, 6 bases at V and 0 bases at J, with 12 bases in the middle. The CDR3 loop spans 14 amino acids. The sample belongs to a study of shared clonotypes between healthy human individuals. Study-wide results and caveats: Tissues were not sampled, only blood, and their repertoires likely differ. An effect of sequencing depth on clonotype sharing among donors was expected.

Only in-frame clones appear in the TCRdb table, and some are missing; sequencing was by immunoSEQ multiplex PCR. The table shows about 470,000 clones, with about 85% occurring only once. The chain is built from TRBV15 and TRBJ2-7; weak D call: TRBD1 (5 bases). The TCR sequence derives from a woman aged 40 to 50 in good health. Some clones in this sample may be carry-over from other donors' samples. The material sequenced was PBMCs. The CDR3 here is CATSVRQSSYEQYF. DNA of the CDR3: TGTGCCACCAGTGTGCGACAGAGCTCCTACGAGCAGTACTTC.